This is a list of T cell receptor beta chains from one sample in a study of identical twins. TCRdb reprocessed the 5' RACE reads with MiXCR, giving one entry per CDR3 protein. Of just over 500,000 distinct CDR3 sequences detected, under 25% appear once; the ten largest clones hold roughly 0.91%. The same specimen was also included in a second study, on T cells expressing NK-cell markers.

Sequencing was performed on CD4+ T cells sorted from blood. The receptors were sampled from a woman in her late teens or twenties in good health. The CDR3 runs from the conserved cysteine through the conserved F or W. The D gene is left open where the match is weak. Clone size is shown for a subset of rows, as once, few, many or a class of expanded clone.

TRBJ2-4,many,.,TRBV12-3/TRBV12-4,CASSTGNIQYF,TGTGCCAGCTCGACCGGAAACATTCAGTACTTC
TRBJ1-2,few,.,TRBV11-3,CASSLGAGTGYTF,TGTGCCAGCAGCTTAGGGGCAGGGACTGGCTACACCTTC
TRBJ1-5,few,.,TRBV20-1,CSARDPRPSNQPQHF,TGCAGTGCTAGGGATCCCCGACCGTCCAATCAGCCCCAGCATTTT
TRBJ1-1,.,.,TRBV6-5,CASSYSFGSTEAFF,TGTGCCAGCAGTTACTCCTTCGGTAGCACTGAAGCTTTCTTT
TRBJ2-1,.,.,TRBV6-5,CASSYSSRGTNEQFF,TGTGCCAGCAGTTACTCGAGTCGGGGTACAAATGAGCAGTTCTTC
TRBJ2-7,many,.,TRBV11-2,CASSYRGLLSYEQYF,TGTGCCAGCAGCTACAGGGGACTCCTCTCCTACGAGCAGTACTTC
TRBJ1-2,.,.,TRBV6-1,CASRGRSRYYGYTF,TGTGCCAGCCGCGGACGGAGTAGATACTATGGCTACACCTTC
TRBJ2-7,few,.,TRBV7-9,CASSQGSQDEQYF,TGTGCCAGCAGCCAGGGATCCCAGGACGAGCAGTACTTC
TRBJ2-2,.,TRBD1,TRBV9,CASSVDGQGRTGELFF,TGTGCCAGCAGCGTAGATGGACAGGGGCGGACCGGGGAGCTGTTTTTT
TRBJ2-7,.,TRBD1,TRBV6-5,CASSFGQGLRREQYF,TGTGCCAGCAGTTTCGGACAGGGCCTAAGACGCGAGCAGTACTTC
TRBJ2-4,.,.,TRBV20-1,CSASKPLGLAKNIQYF,TGCAGTGCTAGTAAACCCCTGGGCCTAGCCAAAAACATTCAGTACTTC
TRBJ1-1,.,.,TRBV6-1,CASMDRGNTEAFF,TGTGCCAGCATGGACCGGGGTAACACTGAAGCTTTCTTT
TRBJ2-1,few,.,TRBV7-6,CASSLAWSSYNEQFF,TGTGCCAGCAGCTTAGCATGGAGCTCCTACAATGAGCAGTTCTTC
TRBJ2-7,.,.,TRBV7-2,CASSLGLRSYEQYF,TGTGCCAGCAGCTTGGGTCTTAGGTCCTACGAGCAGTACTTC
TRBJ2-3,.,TRBD2,TRBV7-9,CASSTAGTVDTQYF,TGTGCCAGCAGCACAGCGGGGACGGTGGATACGCAGTATTTT
TRBJ2-2,.,TRBD2,TRBV6-2/TRBV6-3,CASSYGIAGGPPGELFF,TGTGCCAGCAGTTACGGTATAGCGGGAGGGCCGCCCGGGGAGCTGTTTTTT